The rows below give T cell receptor beta chains drawn from one sample of a study of blood T cell repertoires in COVID-19. The table came from immunoSEQ multiplex PCR; TCRdb's copy has only in-frame clones and leaves some out. Of roughly 240,000 clones listed, over 80% were seen once; the top ten hold 2.5% to 3%. Sequencing was performed on PBMCs or T cells enriched from blood (not recorded which). These receptors were obtained from a woman aged 25 to 39 with acute COVID-19. The CDR3 runs from the conserved cysteine through the conserved F or W. The order of the fields is V gene, clone size, J gene, D gene, CDR3 protein, CDR3 DNA. A D gene is named only where the DNA matches it firmly. Clone size is given for some rows only: seen once, a few or many times, or a class if the clone is expanded.

TRBV27	NA	TRBJ1-2	NA	CASSLTPNYGYTF	TGTGCCAGCAGTCTCACACCTAACTATGGCTACACCTTC
TRBV11-2	NA	TRBJ2-7	TRBD1	CASSSPWDRGERQYF	TGTGCCAGCAGCTCCCCCTGGGACAGGGGTGAACGGCAGTACTTC
TRBV5-1	NA	TRBJ1-6	NA	CASSLSGQRYNSPLHF	TGCGCCAGCAGCTTATCTGGACAGCGATATAATTCACCCCTCCACTTT
TRBV18	NA	TRBJ1-5	TRBD1	CASSPRGQGRGSNQPQHF	TGTGCCAGCTCACCACGAGGACAGGGGAGGGGAAGCAATCAGCCCCAGCATTTT
TRBV19	few	TRBJ1-4	TRBD1	CASRPQGEYYEKLFF	TGTGCCAGTAGACCACAGGGGGAATATTATGAAAAACTGTTTTTT
TRBV6-5	NA	TRBJ1-4	NA	CASSTGPREKLFF	TGTGCCAGCTCTACAGGCCCGCGTGAAAAACTGTTTTTT
TRBV24-1	NA	TRBJ1-5	NA	CATSDGLGEPQHF	TGTGCCACCAGTGATGGTCTGGGCGAGCCCCAGCATTTT
TRBV3-1/TRBV3-2	NA	TRBJ2-5	TRBD2	CASSQGTSGAETQYF	TGTGCCAGCAGCCAGGGGACTAGCGGGGCCGAGACCCAGTACTTC
TRBV27	NA	TRBJ1-2	TRBD1	CASSWTIGTAYGYTF	TGTGCCAGCAGTTGGACCATCGGGACAGCATATGGCTACACCTTC
TRBV18	NA	TRBJ2-5	TRBD1	CASSPPHDRGGAGWAETQYF	TGTGCCAGCTCACCACCGCACGACAGGGGAGGCGCGGGATGGGCAGAGACCCAGTACTTC
TRBV29-1	NA	TRBJ2-7	NA	CSVADSPLYEQYF	TGCAGCGTAGCCGACAGTCCACTCTACGAGCAGTACTTC
TRBV19	NA	TRBJ1-1	NA	CASSIQEWYTEAFF	TGTGCCAGTAGTATACAGGAATGGTACACTGAAGCTTTCTTT
TRBV7-2	NA	TRBJ2-3	TRBD1	CASSTGQGSDTQYF	TGTGCCAGCAGCACCGGACAGGGTTCAGATACGCAGTATTTT
TRBV5-6	NA	TRBJ2-7	NA	CASSSLGYEQYF	TGTGCCAGCAGCTCCCTAGGCTACGAGCAGTACTTC
TRBV5-8	NA	TRBJ1-3	NA	CASSPWGREAGNTIYF	TGTGCCAGCAGCCCGTGGGGCAGGGAGGCTGGAAACACCATATATTTT
TRBV3-1/TRBV3-2	NA	TRBJ1-1	NA	CASSQDPAGGQDPEAFF	TGTGCCAGCAGCCAAGATCCGGCGGGGGGGCAGGACCCTGAAGCTTTCTTT
TRBV24-1	NA	TRBJ2-2	TRBD2	CATSEQLAGGGGGELFF	TGTGCCACCAGTGAACAACTAGCGGGGGGCGGCGGCGGGGAGCTGTTTTTT
TRBV5-1	NA	TRBJ1-1	TRBD1	CASSLAGGLAFF	TGCGCCAGCAGCTTAGCAGGGGGCCTAGCTTTCTTT
TRBV11-2	few	TRBJ2-3	TRBD2	CASSFLGLAASTDTQYF	TGTGCCAGCAGCTTTCTCGGACTAGCGGCTAGCACAGATACGCAGTATTTT
TRBV7-6	NA	TRBJ1-3	TRBD1	CASSQGQGAGNTIYF	TGTGCCAGCAGCCAAGGACAGGGTGCTGGAAACACCATATATTTT
TRBV6-5	NA	TRBJ2-7	NA	CASCPGYVYEQYF	TGTGCCAGCTGTCCAGGGTATGTCTACGAGCAGTACTTC
TRBV4-1	NA	TRBJ1-5	NA	CASSQDGDQPQHF	TGCGCCAGCAGCCAAGACGGGGATCAGCCCCAGCATTTT
TRBV3-1/TRBV3-2	NA	TRBJ2-7	NA	CASSQTETFGEQYF	TGTGCCAGCAGCCAGACAGAGACTTTCGGCGAGCAGTACTTC
TRBV5-6	NA	TRBJ2-7	TRBD1	CASSWTGLPYEQYF	TGTGCCAGCAGCTGGACAGGGTTACCCTACGAGCAGTACTTC
TRBV7-2	NA	TRBJ1-1	TRBD1	CASSLVGTGQTGAFF	TGTGCCAGCAGCTTAGTAGGGACAGGGCAGACCGGAGCTTTCTTT
TRBV27	NA	TRBJ2-7	NA	CASSVGGYEQYF	TGTGCCAGCAGTGTAGGGGGATACGAGCAGTACTTC
TRBV10-3	NA	TRBJ2-2	NA	CAISPGTGELFF	TGTGCCATCAGTCCGGGGACCGGGGAGCTGTTTTTT
TRBV2	NA	TRBJ2-7	NA	CASCQGDEQYF	TGTGCCAGCTGCCAAGGGGACGAGCAGTACTTC
TRBV2	NA	TRBJ1-2	NA	CASSEGTGTTNYGYTF	TGTGCCAGCAGTGAAGGGACGGGAACCACTAACTATGGCTACACCTTC
TRBV4-1	NA	TRBJ1-4	NA	CASSPHHTTNEKLFF	TGCGCCAGCAGCCCACACCATACAACTAATGAAAAACTGTTTTTT
TRBV14	few	TRBJ2-7	TRBD2	CASSQVRGAAGEQYF	TGTGCCAGCAGCCAAGTGCGGGGGGCGGCCGGCGAGCAGTACTTC
TRBV4-1	NA	TRBJ2-3	NA	CASSQDQFETSRTDTQYF	TGCGCCAGCAGCCAAGATCAATTCGAGACGTCGCGGACAGATACGCAGTATTTT
TRBV7-9	NA	TRBJ2-1	NA	CASNSWQGYNEQFF	TGTGCCAGCAACTCGTGGCAGGGCTACAATGAGCAGTTCTTC
TRBV7-9	NA	TRBJ2-4	NA	CASSRVPLTGARAKNIQYF	TGTGCCAGCAGCCGCGTGCCCCTTACAGGAGCTAGAGCCAAAAACATTCAGTACTTC
TRBV29-1	NA	TRBJ2-1	NA	CSAKGGRSSSYNEQFF	TGCAGCGCTAAGGGTGGGAGGAGCAGCTCCTACAATGAGCAGTTCTTC
TRBV7-9	once	TRBJ1-1	NA	CASFLQGMNTEAFF	TGTGCCAGCTTTCTGCAGGGGATGAACACTGAAGCTTTCTTT